The 16 T cell receptor beta chains below were found in one sample sequenced in a study of cytomegalovirus exposure and HLA in healthy donors. The study ran its PCR with 60 Vbeta and 13 Jbeta primers. Repertoires were generated with immunoSEQ multiplex PCR, while TCRdb's copy carries only in-frame clones and drops some. The table lists under 200,000 clones, around 79% of them singletons. Sequencing was performed on PBMCs. The source of these receptors is a woman in her forties in good health and CMV-seronegative.

J is TRBJ2-2 and V is TRBV16, with TRBD1 as a possible D gene (5 bases). The V gene's germline CDR1 is KGHSY and CDR2 FQNENV. The CDR3 is 16 amino acids. Trimming took off 1 base at V and 1 base at J, with 10 bases between the two ends. CDR3 in amino acids: CASSQFPGQNTGELFF. The CDR3 bases are TGTGCCAGCAGCCAATTCCCCGGACAGAACACCGGGGAGCTGTTTTTT. Full variable domain (remainder filled in from reference TRBV16 and TRBJ2-2): GEEVAQTPKHLVRGEGQKAKLYCAPIKGHSYVFWYQQVLKNEFKFLISFQNENVFDETGMPKERFSAKCLPNSPCSLEIQATKLEDSAVYFCASSQFPGQNTGELFFGEGSRLTVL.

V and J are TRBV6-1 and TRBJ2-5, with 10 bases matching TRBD2. The germline CDR1 and CDR2 sequences are MNHNS and SASEGT. This CDR3 has 15 residues. V shed 6 bases, J shed 5 bases, and the junction held 9 bases outside the gene matches. The CDR3 sequence: CASSLELAGLETQYF. The CDR3 DNA follows: TGTGCCAGCAGCCTAGAACTAGCGGGGTTGGAGACCCAGTACTTC.

This chain connects TRBV5-1 to TRBJ1-2, with D hard to call. Germline CDR1 reads SGHRS; CDR2 reads YFSETQ. The CDR3 covers 15 residues. V was pared by 3 bases and J by 6 bases, with 18 bases between. CDR3 residues: CASSSPLRWRNGYTF. The CDR3 nucleotides are TGCGCCAGCAGCTCGCCCTTAAGATGGCGGAATGGCTACACCTTC.

The rearrangement links TRBV18 to TRBJ1-2; D is undetermined. CDR1 KGHSH and CDR2 LQKENI come from the germline V gene. The CDR3 runs 15 residues. Trimming shortened V by 3 bases and J by 4 bases, and 15 bases separated the two germline ends. The CDR3 loop reads CASSPRHEETYGYTF. CDR3 in DNA: TGTGCCAGCTCACCCCGACATGAAGAGACCTATGGCTACACCTTC. The full variable domain, with the rest looked up from reference TRBV18 and TRBJ1-2, is NAGVMQNPRHLVRRRGQEARLRCSPMKGHSHVYWYRQLPEEGLKFMVYLQKENIIDESGMPKERFSAEFPKEGPSILRIQQVVRGDSAAYFCASSPRHEETYGYTFGSGTRLTVV.

V usage is TRBV9 and J usage is TRBJ2-1; tentatively, D is TRBD1 (6 bases). CDR1 and CDR2 (germline): SGDLS, YYNGEE. The CDR3 is made up of 15 amino acids. The V and J ends lost 3 bases and 10 bases respectively, with 20 bases between them. This chain's CDR3 is CASSAPRRQGSEQFF. The DNA of the CDR3 is TGTGCCAGCAGCGCTCCTCGACGGCAGGGGAGCGAGCAGTTCTTC.

This clone showed up just a few times. The chain uses TRBV25-1 and TRBJ2-2; 7 bases match TRBD1. V lost 2 bases to trimming and J lost 3 bases; unmatched junction nucleotides: 3. Germline CDR1 is MGHDK and CDR2 is SYGVNS. CDR3 size: 15 residues. The CDR3 nucleotides are TGTGCCAGCAGTGAAGGAGGACAGGACACCGGGGAGCTGTTTTTT. This codes for CASSEGGQDTGELFF.

This rearrangement joins TRBV13 to TRBJ1-2; 8 bases align to TRBD1. The junction had 3 bases not matched to a gene; V was cut back by 4 bases and J by 8 bases. CDR1 is PRHDT and CDR2 is FYEKMQ in the germline V gene (reference sequence). The CDR3 length is 12 residues. Written as DNA, the CDR3 is TGTGCCAGCAGCTCGACAGGGGAAGGCTACACCTTC. Its translation is CASSSTGEGYTF.

This clone was seen a handful of times. The gene calls are TRBV5-6 and TRBJ2-5, with 7 positions matching TRBD1. In germline, CDR1 is SGHDT, CDR2 YYEEEE. This CDR3 region has 15 residues. The V segment lost 4 bases and the J segment 7 bases; nucleotides outside the gene matches: 13. The CDR3 loop is CASSAWTGRRWTQYF. Here the CDR3 DNA reads TGTGCCAGCAGCGCGTGGACAGGCAGGAGGTGGACCCAGTACTTC. Looking up the rest from reference TRBV5-6 and TRBJ2-5 gives the full variable domain: DAGVTQSPTHLIKTRGQQVTLRCSPKSGHDTVSWYQQALGQGPQFIFQYYEEEERQRGNFPDRFSGHQFPNYSSELNVNALLLGDSALYLCASSAWTGRRWTQYFGPGTRLLVL.

The chain joins TRBV9 to TRBJ2-3; possible D gene TRBD2, 5 bases. Germline V gene sequence: CDR1 SGDLS, CDR2 YYNGEE. There are 16 residues in the CDR3. V lost 0 bases and J 2 bases, leaving 13 bases between the germline ends. The chain's CDR3 is CASSVGGGSSTDTQYF. The CDR3 bases are TGTGCCAGCAGCGTAGGCGGCGGGTCCTCCACAGATACGCAGTATTTT. Together with reference TRBV9 and TRBJ2-3, the CDR3 gives the full variable domain: DSGVTQTPKHLITATGQRVTLRCSPRSGDLSVYWYQQSLDQGLQFLIQYYNGEERAKGNILERFSAQQFPDLHSELNLSSLELGDSALYFCASSVGGGSSTDTQYFGPGTRLTVL.

The chain carries TRBV7-2 and TRBJ2-7, with D tentatively TRBD2 (6 bases). Germline V CDR1 and CDR2: SGHTA, FQGNSA. Trimming stripped 2 bases from V and 3 bases from J, with 8 bases between. The CDR3 totals 13 residues. Here the CDR3 DNA reads TGTGCCAGCAGCTTACCGGACTACTACGAGCAGTACTTC. As protein: CASSLPDYYEQYF.

The rearrangement links TRBV15 to TRBJ2-1, with TRBD1 matching over 9 bases. V lost 3 bases and J lost 5; bases outside the gene matches: 8. The CDR3 consists of 16 residues. Germline V lookup: CDR1 LNHNV, CDR2 YYDKDF (reference sequence). The chain's CDR3 is CATSRREGQGNNEQFF. The CDR3 DNA is TGTGCCACCAGCAGGAGGGAGGGACAGGGTAACAATGAGCAGTTCTTC.

In its sample, this clone was seen once. This chain uses TRBV15 with TRBJ1-1, with D perhaps TRBD1 (6 bases). The V and J ends lost 3 bases and 3 bases respectively, with 11 bases between them. Germline lookup yields CDR1 LNHNV and CDR2 YYDKDF (reference sequence). The CDR3 is 14 amino acids. CDR3 residues: CATSRSGADTEAFF. CDR3 in DNA: TGTGCCACCAGCAGGTCAGGGGCGGACACTGAAGCTTTCTTT.

This chain links TRBV5-8 with TRBJ2-3; 8 positions match TRBD2. The CDR3 has 15 amino acids. CDR1 and CDR2 from the germline V gene are SGHTS and YDEGEE. V trimming: 5 bases; J trimming: 1 base; junction bases outside the gene matches: 6. The CDR3 region has the DNA TGTGCCAGCAGTCACGGGGGGGCAGGCACAGATACGCAGTATTTT. It translates to CASSHGGAGTDTQYF.

This chain links TRBV10-3 with TRBJ2-5; TRBD2 might be the D (6 bases). Germline V gene lookup returns CDR1 ENHRY and CDR2 SYGVKD. The V end was cut by 6 bases, the J end by 5 bases, with 19 bases between. CDR3 length: 15 amino acids. CDR3 coding DNA: TGTGCCATCAGCCGGAACCCCGGGGCGGGGGAGACCCAGTACTTC. Protein: CAISRNPGAGETQYF.

The chain's CDR3 is CASSVLAGANTGELFF. DNA of the CDR3: TGTGCCAGCAGCGTCCTAGCGGGAGCGAACACCGGGGAGCTGTTTTTT. The J gene is TRBJ2-2, the V gene TRBV9; 10 positions agree with TRBD2. The V and J ends lost 2 bases and 0 bases, in that order; junction bases with no gene match: 1. The CDR3 is 16 amino acids. Germline V CDR1 and CDR2: SGDLS, YYNGEE.

The chain couples TRBV7-9 to TRBJ2-7; the match to TRBD1 covers 8 bases. Per germline, CDR1 SEHNR and CDR2 FQNEAQ (reference sequence). J gave up 0 bases and V 5 bases, and 9 bases lay outside the gene matches. The CDR3 is made up of 16 amino acids. CDR3 amino acids: CASSIAGGSNSYEQYF. The CDR3 DNA reads as TGTGCCAGCAGCATTGCAGGGGGCTCGAACTCCTACGAGCAGTACTTC.